These 24 T cell receptor beta chains originate from one sample sequenced in a study of cytomegalovirus exposure and HLA in healthy donors. PCR involved 60 Vbeta and 13 Jbeta primers. Data came from immunoSEQ multiplex PCR; TCRdb stores just in-frame clones and leaves some out. The data show over 150,000 clones, 82% seen once. Sequencing was done on a sample of PBMCs. The source is a boy aged 2 to 10 in good health and CMV-seronegative.

This chain joins TRBV5-4 and TRBJ1-1; TRBD1 might be the D (5 bases). Germline CDR1 SGHNT, CDR2 YYREEE (reference sequence). The V end was cut by 4 bases, the J end by 5 bases, with 15 bases between. This CDR3 is built from 14 residues. The CDR3 is CASSRNVGGTEAFF. The CDR3 DNA is TGTGCCAGCAGCCGTAACGTGGGGGGGACTGAAGCTTTCTTT. The whole variable domain, filled in from reference TRBV5-4 and TRBJ1-1, reads ETGVTQSPTHLIKTRGQQVTLRCSSQSGHNTVSWYQQALGQGPQFIFQYYREEENGRGNFPPRFSGLQFPNYSSELNVNALELDDSALYLCASSRNVGGTEAFFGQGTRLTVV.

The rearrangement uses TRBV10-3 and TRBJ2-7; perhaps TRBD1 as D (6 bases). Looked up from germline, CDR1 is ENHRY and CDR2 is SYGVKD. This CDR3 has 13 residues. V lost 4 bases and J lost 4, with 11 bases in between. CDR3 sequence (DNA): TGTGCCATCAGTGGACAGGATCGGTACGAGCAGTACTTC. Amino acids: CAISGQDRYEQYF.

The rearrangement links TRBV4-2 to TRBJ2-5, with D possibly matching TRBD2 (7 bases). The CDR3 extends over 16 amino acids. Trimming shortened V by 0 bases and J by 4 bases, and 15 bases separated the two germline ends. Germline V gives CDR1 LGHNA, CDR2 YNFKEQ. Written as DNA, the CDR3 is TGTGCCAGCAGCCAAGAGGGTGGGGGGGCCACAGAGACCCAGTACTTC. It translates to CASSQEGGGATETQYF.

This clone was recorded a few times. This rearrangement joins TRBV6-5 to TRBJ1-2; perhaps TRBD1 as D (5 bases). Germline V gives CDR1 MNHEY, CDR2 SVGAGI. This CDR3 region has 13 residues. With 5 bases removed from V and 5 bases from J, the gap between germline ends came to 12 bases. The DNA of the CDR3 is TGTGCCAGCAGTAACCCACAGGAATATGGCTACACCTTC. Translating gives CASSNPQEYGYTF.

As concerns this clone: The DNA is left out, because the CDR3 cannot be placed on it with certainty; the CDR3 is given as TCRdb lists it. The chain joins TRBV12-1 to TRBJ2-5; the table's D call, TRBD1, was not checked against the DNA. TRBV12-1 is a pseudogene locus. The CDR3 sequence runs 12 residues, both termini included. The CDR3 spells CASSFPVGRGNF.

This chain joins TRBV5-1 and TRBJ1-3, with TRBD1 as a possible D gene (6 bases). This CDR3 is 16 amino acids long. The germline V gene encodes CDR1 SGHRS and CDR2 YFSETQ. Trimming took off 0 bases at V and 5 bases at J, with 15 bases between the two ends. The CDR3 DNA follows: TGCGCCAGCAGCTTGGCGGGGGGCGCATCCCGAAACACCATATATTTT. This sequence encodes CASSLAGGASRNTIYF.

V is TRBV19 and J is TRBJ2-7; 10 bases line up with TRBD1. The CDR3 loop spans 15 amino acids. The ends lost 10 bases at V and 2 bases at J; junction bases unmatched: 11. Germline values: CDR1 LNHDA, CDR2 SQIVND (reference sequence). This CDR3 is CATRKRGQGAYEQYF. The CDR3 DNA reads TGTGCCACCCGAAAGCGTGGACAGGGGGCCTACGAGCAGTACTTC.

The gene calls are TRBV4-2 and TRBJ2-5; 7 bases are shared with TRBD1. V shed 5 bases and J 3 bases; nucleotides not matched to a gene: 3. CDR3 length: 13 residues. Germline V gives CDR1 LGHNA, CDR2 YNFKEQ. CDR3 bases: TGTGCCAGCAGCTTTCAGGGGGAAGAGACCCAGTACTTC. It codes for CASSFQGEETQYF.

There are a few counts of this clone. The V call is TRBV7-9, the J call TRBJ1-1; TRBD1 is a possible D gene (5 bases). Trimming took 5 bases from V and 7 from J, leaving 8 bases between them. In germline, CDR1 is SEHNR, CDR2 FQNEAQ (reference sequence). This CDR3 has 11 amino acids. In DNA form, the CDR3 reads TGTGCCAGCAGCGTAACAGGTGAAGCTTTCTTT. Translating it yields CASSVTGEAFF.

The chain recombines TRBV7-2 with TRBJ1-3; the D is unclear. Deletions cut 2 bases from V and 0 bases from J, with 14 bases between. From germline, CDR1 is SGHTA and CDR2 FQGNSA. CDR3 length: 17 residues. The DNA for the CDR3 is TGTGCCAGCAGCTTAACGAGGGCCCTTTACTCTGGAAACACCATATATTTT. Translating gives CASSLTRALYSGNTIYF.

The rearrangement uses TRBV2 and TRBJ2-1; TRBD1 agrees at 9 bases. The CDR3 sequence is 16 residues long. The V segment lost 6 bases and the J segment 10 bases; nucleotides outside the gene matches: 16. The germline V gene encodes CDR1 SNHLY and CDR2 FYNNEI. CDR3 amino acids: CASRTSGTGIMMEQFF. The CDR3 nucleotides read TGTGCCAGCAGAACTTCTGGGACAGGGATAATGATGGAGCAGTTCTTC.

In the case of this clone: Relative to the germline gene, one junction end is altered; a read error may explain this. The V call is TRBV19, the J call TRBJ1-1; D may be TRBD1 (6 bases). CDR3 length equals 15 residues. In germline, CDR1 is LNHDA, CDR2 SQIVND (reference sequence). DNA of the CDR3: TGTGCCAGTAGAATAGGGGGAGGGACGTACACTGAAGCTTTCTTT. Translating it yields CASRIGGGTYTEAFF.

CDR3 sequence (DNA): TGTGCCAGCAGCCCCCGATCTGACGGGGGGGCCGACAATGAGCAGTTCTTC. As protein: CASSPRSDGGADNEQFF. The V gene is TRBV13, the J gene TRBJ2-1; 8 positions agree with TRBD2. The ends lost 5 bases at V and 5 bases at J; junction bases unmatched: 14. This CDR3 region has 17 residues. Germline assignment: CDR1 PRHDT and CDR2 FYEKMQ (reference sequence).

The table lists this clone with a count of one. This chain links TRBV9 with TRBJ1-2, with a possible D match to TRBD1 (6 bases). The germline V gene has CDR1 SGDLS and CDR2 YYNGEE. This CDR3 contains 14 residues. V lost 4 bases and J lost 2, with 12 bases in between. The DNA of the CDR3 is TGTGCCAGCAGCCCTATGGGGGCCAACTATGGCTACACCTTC. Amino acids: CASSPMGANYGYTF.

The chain couples TRBV6-5 to TRBJ2-7; D is possibly TRBD1 (6 bases). CDR1 is MNHEY, CDR2 SVGAGI, per germline. The germline V and J ends were trimmed by 6 bases and 1 base, with 13 bases remaining between them. This CDR3 spans 14 amino acids. The CDR3 coding sequence is TGTGCCAGCAGATCGTCACAGGGTTCCTACGAGCAGTACTTC. It translates to CASRSSQGSYEQYF.

This clone was counted once. This rearrangement joins TRBV5-1 to TRBJ2-1, with D tentatively TRBD1 (6 bases). Germline V gene data show CDR1 as SGHRS and CDR2 as YFSETQ. The ends were cut back, 4 bases at V and 0 bases at J, with 11 bases in the middle. This CDR3 has 15 residues. CDR3 nucleotide sequence: TGCGCCAGCAGCGCTACAGGGAGCTCCTACAATGAGCAGTTCTTC. Translation: CASSATGSSYNEQFF.

The J gene is TRBJ2-1, the V gene TRBV4-1, with D perhaps matching TRBD1 (7 bases). V was trimmed by 0 bases and J by 5 bases, leaving 17 bases between them. The germline V gene has CDR1 MGHRA and CDR2 YSYEKL. The length of the CDR3 is 17 residues. The CDR3 here is CASSQEWGDSGNNEQFF. The DNA of the CDR3 is TGCGCCAGCAGCCAAGAGTGGGGGGACAGCGGCAACAATGAGCAGTTCTTC.

The chain has TRBV4-3 and TRBJ1-1; D perhaps matches TRBD1 (5 bases). The V end lost 1 base, the J end lost 3 bases, and 12 bases lay between the germline ends. This CDR3 has 15 amino acids. Germline V lookup: CDR1 LGHNA, CDR2 YSLEER. CDR3 in amino acids: CASSQARGKDTEAFF. The CDR3 nucleotides are TGCGCCAGCAGCCAAGCGCGGGGCAAGGACACTGAAGCTTTCTTT.

This clone turned up a few times. This sequence joins TRBV19 and TRBJ2-3; 9 bases match TRBD2. Trimming at V came to 7 bases and at J to 1 base, leaving 12 bases not matched to a gene. Germline V gene data show CDR1 as LNHDA and CDR2 as SQIVND (reference sequence). The CDR3 extends over 17 amino acids. The CDR3 DNA is TGTGCCAGTACCCCGCTTGCCCAGCGGGGGGGCACAGATACGCAGTATTTT. Translated, it gives CASTPLAQRGGTDTQYF. Full variable domain (missing parts from reference TRBV19 and TRBJ2-3): DGGITQSPKYLFRKEGQNVTLSCEQNLNHDAMYWYRQDPGQGLRLIYYSQIVNDFQKGDIAEGYSVSREKKESFPLTVTSAQKNPTAFYLCASTPLAQRGGTDTQYFGPGTRLTVL.

The V gene is TRBV7-2, the J gene TRBJ2-5; D is possibly TRBD2 (7 bases). V lost 4 bases and J lost 5, with 14 bases in between. The germline gives CDR1 SGHTA, CDR2 FQGNSA. The CDR3 has 14 amino acids. Written as DNA, the CDR3 is TGTGCCAGCAGCTGGGGGGGGCCGAGGGAGACCCAGTACTTC. Translating gives CASSWGGPRETQYF.

This sequence joins TRBV11-3 and TRBJ2-5; unclear D gene. The germline gives CDR1 SGHNT, CDR2 YENEEA. The CDR3 contains 14 residues. Trimming took 3 bases from V and 0 from J, leaving 8 bases between them. The CDR3 DNA sequence: TGTGCCAGCAGCTTGAGCCGGTACCAAGAGACCCAGTACTTC. Residues: CASSLSRYQETQYF.

The chain is built from TRBV25-1 and TRBJ2-7, with 8 bases that match TRBD1. CDR1 MGHDK and CDR2 SYGVNS come from the germline V gene. Trimming took 8 bases from V and 1 from J; bases not matched to a gene: 13. CDR3 size: 16 residues. CDR3 sequence reads: CASSPLSGGESYEQYF. The CDR3 nucleotides read TGTGCCAGCTCGCCACTGTCAGGGGGCGAATCCTACGAGCAGTACTTC.

The chain employs TRBV5-1 and TRBJ1-4; TRBD1 is a possible D gene (5 bases). Germline V gene sequence: CDR1 SGHRS, CDR2 YFSETQ. Trimming shortened V by 3 bases and J by 7 bases, and 13 bases separated the two germline ends. CDR3 length: 14 residues. DNA for the CDR3: TGCGCCAGCAGCTGGGGGGGGGAAAGTGAAAAACTGTTTTTT. Amino acids: CASSWGGESEKLFF.

The gene calls are TRBV11-2 and TRBJ1-6; TRBD1 is a possible D gene (6 bases). V lost 1 base and J lost 0, with 13 bases in between. The CDR3 totals 18 residues. Germline V gene sequence: CDR1 SGHAT, CDR2 FQNNGV. The CDR3 is CASSLVPGASSYNSPLHF. CDR3 nucleotide sequence: TGTGCCAGCAGCTTAGTCCCAGGGGCAAGCTCCTATAATTCACCCCTCCACTTT.